This T cell receptor beta chain comes out of a study of blood T cell repertoires in COVID-19. Study at large: Sites across the United States, Italy and Spain contributed samples from acute and convalescent COVID-19.

Study members were between roughly 18 and 90 years old and lived in approximately 25 US regions. Participants' reported clinical history set cohort assignment. Methods used by the authors: Amplifying reference gene primers gave estimates of nucleated cell counts. Sequencing used immunoSEQ multiplex PCR; TCRdb keeps in-frame clones, though not all of them. V and J calls and clone size are those listed in that table; D and trimming were worked out from the DNA. Seen here are 310,000 or so clones, about 90% observed once, and the top ten hold roughly 1.6%. A note on this clone: This sample also contains other DNA sequences that code for the same CDR3.

With 3 bases clipped from V and 3 bases from J, the junction kept 4 bases outside the gene matches. The CDR3 length is 16 residues. Germline CDR1 reads KGHSH; CDR2 reads LQKENI. This sequence originates from a woman aged 18-29 years with acute COVID-19. Material for sequencing was PBMCs or T cells enriched from blood (not recorded which). This chain uses TRBV18 with TRBJ2-3; 12 bases are shared with TRBD2. For the CDR3, the DNA is TGTGCCAGCTCACCCCTAGCGGGAGGGCCTACAGATACGCAGTATTTT. As protein: CASSPLAGGPTDTQYF.